The next 25 T cell receptor beta chains were all read from a single sample in a study of T cells in Graves' hyperthyroidism and ophthalmopathy. RNA transcripts gave rise to amplified TCR beta CDR3 regions. Carried out on the TCR CDR3, a first-round RT-PCR used the HTBI primer set. TCRdb re-called the multiplex PCR reads with MiXCR, one entry per CDR3 protein. The repertoire includes about 270,000 distinct CDR3 sequences, over 20% of them detected once, and 64% sits in the top ten. Sequencing was done on a sample of blood. The receptors were sampled from a man aged 25-45 years with Graves' ophthalmopathy.

This chain joins TRBV25-1 and TRBJ2-7; D uncertain. V was clipped by 1 base and J by 7 bases, with 5 bases between them. The CDR3 runs to 11 residues. Germline CDR1 reads MGHDK; CDR2 reads SYGVNS. The DNA of the CDR3 is TGTGCCAGCAGTGAATGGGATGAGCAGTACTTC. Encoded protein: CASSEWDEQYF.

This clonotype was seen at least ten times. The chain combines TRBV13 with TRBJ2-7; D unresolved. This CDR3 is built from 12 residues. Germline-derived CDR1 and CDR2 are PRHDT and FYEKMQ (reference sequence). Trimming removed 2 bases at V and 4 bases at J, with 6 bases between. CDR3 region: CASSLRYYEQYF. The CDR3 DNA reads as TGTGCCAGCAGCTTACGGTATTACGAGCAGTACTTC.

The chain couples TRBV27 to TRBJ2-7, with D perhaps TRBD2 (5 bases). Germline V gene data show CDR1 as MNHEY and CDR2 as SMNVEV (reference sequence). The CDR3 consists of 12 residues. The germline V and J ends were trimmed by 3 bases and 7 bases, with 10 bases remaining between them. The CDR3 spells CASSFDGGEQYF. As DNA, the CDR3 is TGTGCCAGCAGTTTTGATGGAGGAGAGCAGTACTTC.

Only a few counts were recorded for this clonotype. The rearrangement uses TRBV24-1 and TRBJ2-5, with 13 nucleotides matching TRBD2. The junction had 6 bases not matched to a gene; V was cut back by 4 bases and J by 5 bases. This CDR3 is built from 16 residues. Per the germline V gene, CDR1 is KGHDR and CDR2 is SFDVKD. The CDR3 region has the DNA TGTGCCACCAGTGACTCCACTAGCGGGAGGGCGGAGACCCAGTACTTC. Protein product: CATSDSTSGRAETQYF.

This clonotype was recorded many times. This chain joins TRBV15 and TRBJ2-2, with D maybe TRBD1 (5 bases). Germline CDR1 reads LNHNV; CDR2 reads YYDKDF (reference sequence). The CDR3 spans 17 residues. V lost 8 bases and J 0 bases, leaving 19 bases between the germline ends. The CDR3 sequence is CATSVDRAGTNTGELFF. The DNA of the CDR3 is TGTGCCACCTCCGTCGACAGAGCTGGTACGAACACCGGGGAGCTGTTTTTT.

This clonotype was seen more than once but under ten times. This may arise from a read error, as a much more abundant clone is one base away. The chain is built from TRBV5-1 and TRBJ2-1; 8 bases map to TRBD1. Germline-derived CDR1 and CDR2 are SGHRS and YFSETQ. The CDR3 runs to 18 residues. CDR3 loop: CTSSPQPGWTGKGNEQFF. The CDR3 coding sequence is TGCACCAGCAGCCCCCAGCCCGGTTGGACAGGGAAAGGCAATGAGCAGTTCTTC.

This clonotype was observed a few times. The V call is TRBV6-1, the J call TRBJ1-1, with a tentative D call TRBD1 (5 bases). V lost 8 bases, J lost 4 bases, and 14 bases lay in between. Germline V lookup: CDR1 MNHNS, CDR2 SASEGT. The CDR3 sequence is 13 residues long. CDR3 coding DNA: TGTGCCAGCGATACTGTAAGGGGCACTGAAGCTTTCTTT. Protein: CASDTVRGTEAFF.

The chain combines TRBV6-2 or TRBV6-3 with TRBJ2-3; a weak D match, TRBD1 (6 bases). This CDR3 is built from 15 residues. Deletions cut 5 bases from V and 4 bases from J, with 16 bases between. Germline V gives CDR1 MNHEY, CDR2 SVGEGT. CDR3 amino acids: CASSMGHTRADTQYF. DNA of the CDR3: TGTGCCAGCAGTATGGGACATACCAGGGCAGATACGCAGTATTTT.

This clonotype appeared a few times. This chain joins TRBV29-1 and TRBJ2-1; possibly TRBD2 for D (5 bases). This CDR3 has 15 residues. CDR1 is SQVTM, CDR2 ANQGSEA, per germline. Trimming removed 3 bases at V and 5 bases at J, with 17 bases between. CDR3 in DNA: TGCAGCGTTGAGGGGAGCGAACAGAACAACAATGAGCAGTTCTTC. Amino acid sequence: CSVEGSEQNNNEQFF.

The V and J genes are TRBV5-1 and TRBJ1-4; the match to TRBD1 covers 7 bases. Germline values: CDR1 SGHRS, CDR2 YFSETQ. J lost 3 bases, V lost 4 bases, and 9 bases had no gene match. This CDR3 comprises 16 residues. The CDR3 DNA reads as TGCGCCAGCAGCCGGGACAGAGCAAGGGCTAATGAAAAACTGTTTTTT. Translating gives CASSRDRARANEKLFF.

The chain couples TRBV7-2 to TRBJ1-3, with TRBD1 matching over 7 bases. This CDR3 spans 14 amino acids. V trimming: 1 base; J trimming: 9 bases; junction bases outside the gene matches: 6. Looked up from germline, CDR1 is SGHTA and CDR2 is FQGNSA. The DNA of the CDR3 is TGTGCCAGCAGCTTAGGGACACAGGGGACCACCATATATTTT. Translation gives CASSLGTQGTTIYF.

This clonotype showed up just a few times. This chain uses TRBV6-1 with TRBJ1-2; D is possibly TRBD1 (6 bases). V was clipped by 5 bases and J by 5 bases, with 12 bases between them. CDR1 MNHNS and CDR2 SASEGT come from the germline V gene. The length of the CDR3 is 13 residues. CDR3 in DNA: TGTGCCAGCAGTTCAGGACAGCCATATGGCTACACCTTC. It translates to CASSSGQPYGYTF.

In this sample, this clonotype turned up many times. J is TRBJ2-2 and V is TRBV20-1; 10 nucleotides agree with TRBD2. V gave up 3 bases and J gave up 6 bases; unmatched junction bases: 4. The CDR3 consists of 14 residues. Germline V gene lookup returns CDR1 DFQATT and CDR2 SNEGSKA (reference sequence). As DNA, the CDR3 is TGCAGTGCTAGGAAGCGGGAGGGGGCCGGGGAGCTGTTTTTT. Its protein product is CSARKREGAGELFF.

This clonotype showed up many times. The chain uses TRBV28 and TRBJ1-1; TRBD1 aligns across 11 bases. The ends lost 6 bases at V and 1 base at J; junction bases unmatched: 10. The CDR3 length is 17 residues. Germline CDR1 and CDR2: MDHEN and SYDVKM. CDR3 sequence reads: CASSTDTGQGGNTEAFF. In nucleotides, the CDR3 is TGTGCCAGCAGCACCGACACGGGACAGGGGGGGAACACTGAAGCTTTCTTT.

This clonotype has more than one count but fewer than ten. The chain couples TRBV5-6 to TRBJ2-1; 10 bases agree with TRBD2. The CDR3 spans 16 residues. Germline CDR1 reads SGHDT; CDR2 reads YYEEEE. V shed 0 bases and J 4 bases; nucleotides not matched to a gene: 4. In nucleotides, the CDR3 is TGTGCCAGCAGCTTGGAATTAGCGGGAGGTTACAATGAGCAGTTCTTC. This codes for CASSLELAGGYNEQFF.

V gene TRBV29-1 combines with J gene TRBJ1-1; maybe TRBD1 (5 bases). The CDR3 consists of 13 residues. CDR1 and CDR2 (germline): SQVTM, ANQGSEA. Trimming stripped 6 bases from V and 4 bases from J, with 15 bases between. Written as DNA, the CDR3 is TGCAGCGTGACGGAGGGGACGAGCACTGAAGCTTTCTTT. Translation gives CSVTEGTSTEAFF. The full variable domain, completed using reference TRBV29-1 and TRBJ1-1, is SAVISQKPSRDICQRGTSLTIQCQVDSQVTMMFWYRQQPGQSLTLIATANQGSEATYESGFVIDKFPISRPNLTFSTLTVSNMSPEDSSIYLCSVTEGTSTEAFFGQGTRLTVV.

The chain has TRBV7-3 and TRBJ2-1; D might be TRBD1 (6 bases). Germline V CDR1 and CDR2: SGHTA, FQGTGA. This CDR3 has 17 amino acids. V lost 2 bases and J 6 bases, leaving 20 bases between the germline ends. The CDR3 DNA follows: TGTGCCAGCAGCTTAGGTGGTTGGGGGCGCAGGGTCAATGAGCAGTTCTTC. Translated: CASSLGGWGRRVNEQFF.

This clonotype was counted many times. The chain recombines TRBV3-1 with TRBJ1-6; D is possibly TRBD1 (6 bases). Germline CDR1 is LGHDT and CDR2 is YNNKEL (reference sequence). The V gene lost 1 base and the J gene lost 10 bases, with 14 bases spanning the gap. CDR3 length: 15 amino acids. The CDR3 is CASSQARGFGSPLHF. DNA of the CDR3: TGTGCCAGCAGCCAAGCGAGGGGGTTCGGATCACCCCTCCACTTT.

This clonotype was seen repeatedly, ten times or more. The chain uses TRBV4-1 and TRBJ1-1; tentative D call: TRBD1 (5 bases). The V and J ends lost 0 bases and 6 bases respectively, with 11 bases between them. The CDR3 runs 14 residues. Germline-derived CDR1 and CDR2 are MGHRA and YSYEKL. In DNA form, the CDR3 reads TGCGCCAGCAGCCAAGAAGCAGGGCGGGCTGAAGCTTTCTTT. Translated: CASSQEAGRAEAFF.

This clonotype was detected a few times. V and J are TRBV11-2 and TRBJ1-3, with a possible D match to TRBD1 (5 bases). This CDR3 region has 17 residues. The ends were cut back, 3 bases at V and 0 bases at J, with 15 bases in the middle. Germline CDR1 SGHAT, CDR2 FQNNGV. The CDR3 sequence is CASSFGRRGNSGNTIYF. Here the CDR3 DNA reads TGTGCCAGCAGCTTTGGGCGTCGGGGGAACTCTGGAAACACCATATATTTT.

The chain is built from TRBV20-1 and TRBJ1-2, with 7 bases matching TRBD1. The CDR3 sequence is 14 residues long. The trim removed 4 bases at V and 0 bases at J, leaving 5 bases unmatched. Germline CDR1 reads DFQATT; CDR2 reads SNEGSKA (reference sequence). For the CDR3, the DNA is TGCAGTGCTAAAGGGGGCAGCTCTAACTATGGCTACACCTTC. The encoded protein is CSAKGGSSNYGYTF.

The chain combines TRBV9 with TRBJ1-2; TRBD1 agrees at 7 bases. V lost 2 bases to trimming and J lost 4 bases; unmatched junction nucleotides: 8. The CDR3 sequence is 15 residues long. Germline loops: CDR1 SGDLS, CDR2 YYNGEE. CDR3 in DNA: TGTGCCAGCAGCGTGAAGGGGGCGCCGTCCTATGGCTACACCTTC. Its translation is CASSVKGAPSYGYTF.

This clonotype was seen at least ten times. This sequence joins TRBV7-2 and TRBJ2-2; TRBD2 aligns across 10 bases. There are 14 residues in the CDR3. Germline V gives CDR1 SGHTA, CDR2 FQGNSA. Unmatched junction bases numbered 2, after V lost 9 bases and J lost 1 base. This CDR3 reads CARKREGNTGELFF. The CDR3 DNA sequence: TGTGCCAGAAAGCGGGAGGGGAACACCGGGGAGCTGTTTTTT.

This sequence joins TRBV20-1 and TRBJ2-1; D unclear. CDR1 DFQATT and CDR2 SNEGSKA come from the germline V gene (reference sequence). V lost 4 bases and J 0 bases, leaving 10 bases between the germline ends. The CDR3 loop spans 14 amino acids. The CDR3 DNA is TGCAGTGCTATCCCTAGGAGCTCCTACAATGAGCAGTTCTTC. This translates into CSAIPRSSYNEQFF.

The V and J genes are TRBV28 and TRBJ1-1; a weak D match, TRBD1 (6 bases). This CDR3 is built from 14 residues. Germline V gene sequence: CDR1 MDHEN, CDR2 SYDVKM. Trimming removed 5 bases at V and 2 bases at J, with 12 bases between. In DNA form, the CDR3 reads TGTGCCAGCAGTGATTGGGGGCTAAACACTGAAGCTTTCTTT. Amino acids: CASSDWGLNTEAFF.